Presented here are 17 T cell receptor beta chains from one specimen sequenced in a study of blood T cell repertoires in COVID-19. The protocol was immunoSEQ multiplex PCR, while the TCRdb copy is restricted to in-frame clones and leaves out a portion. The data hold some 80,000 clones, with about four fifths observed a single time. Sequenced sample: peripheral blood. These receptors came from a man older than 75 with acute or convalescent COVID-19.

V and J are TRBV2 and TRBJ1-1, with D possibly TRBD1 on 6 matching bases. The length of the CDR3 is 14 residues. Trimming removed 4 bases at V and 5 bases at J, with 14 bases between. Germline assignment: CDR1 SNHLY and CDR2 FYNNEI. The CDR3 reads CASSVTGRGTEAFF. In DNA form, the CDR3 reads TGTGCCAGCAGTGTAACAGGGAGGGGGACTGAAGCTTTCTTT. The whole variable domain, remainder taken from reference TRBV2 and TRBJ1-1, is EPEVTQTPSHQVTQMGQEVILRCVPISNHLYFYWYRQILGQKVEFLVSFYNNEISEKSEIFDDQFSVERPDGSNFTLKIRSTKLEDSAMYFCASSVTGRGTEAFFGQGTRLTVV.

The genes are TRBV6-5 and TRBJ2-3; 8 bases map to TRBD1. The CDR3 is 15 amino acids. J lost 4 bases, V lost 6 bases, and 9 bases had no gene match. Germline CDR1 is MNHEY and CDR2 is SVGAGI. The CDR3 spells CASSKYGTGSDTQYF. In DNA form, the CDR3 reads TGTGCCAGCAGCAAATACGGGACAGGTTCAGATACGCAGTATTTT.

V is TRBV19 and J is TRBJ1-5; 8 nucleotides match TRBD1. CDR1 is LNHDA and CDR2 is SQIVND in the germline V gene (reference sequence). The junction had 5 bases not matched to a gene; V was cut back by 5 bases and J by 2 bases. This CDR3 spans 15 amino acids. CDR3 protein: CASSHPDRGNQPQHF. CDR3 bases: TGTGCCAGTAGTCACCCGGACAGGGGCAATCAGCCCCAGCATTTT.

The rearrangement links TRBV9 to TRBJ1-1, with 8 positions matching TRBD1. J was trimmed by 4 bases and V by 3 bases; bases with no gene match: 8. The CDR3 has 15 amino acids. Germline V gene data show CDR1 as SGDLS and CDR2 as YYNGEE. In nucleotides, the CDR3 is TGTGCCAGCAGCGAACAACAGGGGGAGGCCACTGAAGCTTTCTTT. It is translated as CASSEQQGEATEAFF.

The V call is TRBV7-2, the J call TRBJ2-1; 14 bases match TRBD2. The germline CDR1 and CDR2 sequences are SGHTA and FQGNSA. With V trimmed by 9 bases and J by 0 bases, 7 bases remained unmatched. This CDR3 has 17 residues. CDR3 sequence: CASGLAGGRVSYNEQFF. Here the CDR3 DNA reads TGTGCCAGTGGACTAGCGGGAGGAAGGGTCTCCTACAATGAGCAGTTCTTC.

V usage is TRBV5-1 and J usage is TRBJ1-1; tentatively, D is TRBD1 (5 bases). V was pared by 0 bases and J by 3 bases, with 9 bases between. CDR3 length: 14 amino acids. Per the germline V gene, CDR1 is SGHRS and CDR2 is YFSETQ. CDR3 DNA sequence: TGCGCCAGCAGCTTGGTCCAGGGTGACACTGAAGCTTTCTTT. Amino acid sequence: CASSLVQGDTEAFF.

The V gene is TRBV5-1, the J gene TRBJ2-3, with a tentative D call TRBD2 (5 bases). The CDR3 covers 14 residues. V was trimmed by 3 bases and J by 0 bases, leaving 8 bases between them. CDR1 is SGHRS and CDR2 is YFSETQ in the germline V gene. The CDR3 nucleotides are TGCGCCAGCAGCTCCCTAGCTAGCACAGATACGCAGTATTTT. As protein: CASSSLASTDTQYF.

The chain has TRBV11-1 and TRBJ1-1; a weak D match, TRBD1 (6 bases). V lost 5 bases and J 7 bases, leaving 11 bases between the germline ends. The CDR3 has 12 amino acids. Germline CDR1 is SGHAT and CDR2 is FQDESV (reference sequence). The CDR3 coding sequence is TGTGCCAGCAGCCCTAACAGGGATGAAGCTTTCTTT. Translation gives CASSPNRDEAFF. The full variable domain, in which reference TRBV11-1 and TRBJ1-1 provide the parts outside the CDR3, is EAEVAQSPRYKITEKSQAVAFWCDPISGHATLYWYRQILGQGPELLVQFQDESVVDDSQLPKDRFSAERLKGVDSTLKIQPAELGDSAMYLCASSPNRDEAFFGQGTRLTVV.

This clone was recorded a few times. Within the sample, other DNA sequences also encode this same CDR3. This sequence joins TRBV28 and TRBJ2-3, with D unclear. Germline CDR1 reads MDHEN; CDR2 reads SYDVKM. This CDR3 comprises 15 residues. Trimming shortened V by 2 bases and J by 0 bases, and 9 bases separated the two germline ends. The CDR3 DNA sequence: TGTGCCAGCAGTTTAGAGGTTACGAGCACAGATACGCAGTATTTT. Residues: CASSLEVTSTDTQYF.

V gene TRBV28 combines with J gene TRBJ1-2, with D possibly being TRBD1 (5 bases). The germline V and J ends were trimmed by 5 bases and 2 bases, with 18 bases remaining between them. Germline V gene sequence: CDR1 MDHEN, CDR2 SYDVKM. The CDR3 runs 16 residues. CDR3 DNA: TGTGCCAGCAGTCTCCGTTTAGGAGGGGTGAACTATGGCTACACCTTC. It specifies CASSLRLGGVNYGYTF.

V and J are TRBV25-1 and TRBJ2-5; TRBD1 matches 8 bases. V shed 9 bases, J shed 5 bases, and the junction held 8 bases outside the gene matches. CDR3 length: 13 amino acids. Looked up from germline, CDR1 is MGHDK and CDR2 is SYGVNS. The DNA for the CDR3 is TGTGCCAGTTCCGGACAGGGAGTTGAGACCCAGTACTTC. Its protein product is CASSGQGVETQYF.

The rearrangement links TRBV25-1 to TRBJ1-2; D ambiguous. There are 13 residues in the CDR3. The germline V gene has CDR1 MGHDK and CDR2 SYGVNS. Trimming cost V 2 bases and J 0 bases, with 4 bases left between them. CDR3 in DNA: TGTGCCAGCAGTGAACCGGCTAACTATGGCTACACCTTC. Translated, it gives CASSEPANYGYTF.

The rearrangement joins TRBV24-1 to TRBJ2-3, with 9 bases lining up with TRBD1. CDR1 and CDR2 from the germline V gene are KGHDR and SFDVKD. The CDR3 spans 15 residues. With 3 bases clipped from V and 3 bases from J, the junction kept 3 bases outside the gene matches. CDR3 loop: CATSDRQGGTDTQYF. The DNA for the CDR3 is TGTGCCACCAGTGATCGACAGGGGGGTACAGATACGCAGTATTTT.

The V and J genes are TRBV27 and TRBJ1-4; D might be TRBD1 (5 bases). Germline CDR1 MNHEY, CDR2 SMNVEV (reference sequence). The CDR3 is made up of 18 amino acids. The germline V and J ends were trimmed by 2 bases and 5 bases, with 21 bases remaining between them. This CDR3 is CASSLISSGGAPNEKLFF. The CDR3 DNA is TGTGCCAGCAGTTTAATATCCTCAGGAGGGGCGCCCAATGAAAAACTGTTTTTT.

V usage is TRBV15 and J usage is TRBJ1-5; 7 bases align to TRBD1. With V trimmed by 0 bases and J by 7 bases, 9 bases remained unmatched. This CDR3 comprises 16 residues. Germline loops: CDR1 LNHNV, CDR2 YYDKDF (reference sequence). The CDR3 is CATSRDWRGPGQPQHF. The DNA for the CDR3 is TGTGCCACCAGCAGAGATTGGAGGGGGCCGGGGCAGCCCCAGCATTTT. Full variable domain (outside the CDR3, taken from reference TRBV15 and TRBJ1-5): DAMVIQNPRYQVTQFGKPVTLSCSQTLNHNVMYWYQQKSSQAPKLLFHYYDKDFNNEADTPDNFQSRRPNTSFCFLDIRSPGLGDTAMYLCATSRDWRGPGQPQHFGDGTRLSIL.

This chain links TRBV28 with TRBJ2-7; a weak D match, TRBD2 (6 bases). V gave up 5 bases and J gave up 1 base, with 18 bases separating them. The CDR3 is made up of 16 amino acids. The germline CDR1 and CDR2 sequences are MDHEN and SYDVKM. CDR3 bases: TGTGCCAGCAGTCCCCCCCCCGGGAGCTGGTCCTACGAGCAGTACTTC. This codes for CASSPPPGSWSYEQYF.

V and J are TRBV2 and TRBJ1-1, with D possibly matching TRBD1 (5 bases). V shed 4 bases and J shed 5 bases, with 14 bases lying between them. Germline CDR1 and CDR2: SNHLY and FYNNEI. The CDR3 runs to 14 residues. DNA of the CDR3: TGTGCCAGCAGTGTTCTTGCAGGGAATACTGAAGCTTTCTTT. This codes for CASSVLAGNTEAFF.